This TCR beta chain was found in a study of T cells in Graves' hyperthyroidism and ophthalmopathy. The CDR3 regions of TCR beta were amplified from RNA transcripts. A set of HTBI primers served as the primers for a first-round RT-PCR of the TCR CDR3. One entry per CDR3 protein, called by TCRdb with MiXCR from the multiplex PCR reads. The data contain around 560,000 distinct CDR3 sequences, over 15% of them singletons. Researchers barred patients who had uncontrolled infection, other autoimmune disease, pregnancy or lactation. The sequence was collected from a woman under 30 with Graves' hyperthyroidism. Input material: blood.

The CDR3 DNA sequence: TGTGCCAGCAGCCAAGATATAGCCGAACCGCACACTGAAGCTTTCTTT. Translating gives CASSQDIAEPHTEAFF. The genes are TRBV14 and TRBJ1-1; no definite D call. Germline lookup yields CDR1 SGHDN and CDR2 FVKESK. V was clipped by 0 bases and J by 3 bases, with 14 bases between them. This CDR3 is 16 amino acids long.